The 9 T cell receptor beta chains given below trace back to one sample, sequenced in a study of neoadjuvant nivolumab and ipilimumab in lung cancer. Sequencing used immunoSEQ multiplex PCR; TCRdb keeps in-frame clones, though not all of them. The sample carries some 6,900 clones, about nine tenths recorded once. Sequences were derived from tumor tissue, sampled after neoadjuvant nivolumab, alone or with ipilimumab, at or shortly before surgery. The receptors were gathered from an adult with non-small cell lung cancer. Some clones in this sample may be carry-over from other donors' samples.

The chain has TRBV18 and TRBJ1-1; D remains ambiguous. The germline CDR1 and CDR2 sequences are KGHSH and LQKENI. V shed 2 bases and J shed 0 bases, with 10 bases lying between them. The CDR3 is 15 amino acids. The CDR3 here is CASSPGETMNTEAFF. CDR3 coding DNA: TGTGCCAGCTCACCAGGGGAGACAATGAACACTGAAGCTTTCTTT.

CDR3 DNA: TGCGCCAGCAGCCCGGGTAGCGGGAGGGGTGAGCAGTTCTTC. Translation gives CASSPGSGRGEQFF. The rearrangement joins TRBV5-1 to TRBJ2-1; 11 bases fit TRBD2. The CDR3 is 14 residues long. Germline assignment: CDR1 SGHRS and CDR2 YFSETQ. J was trimmed by 9 bases and V by 4 bases; bases with no gene match: 6.

V and J are TRBV11-2 and TRBJ2-2; no definite D call. Trimming shortened V by 8 bases and J by 2 bases, and 15 bases separated the two germline ends. CDR3 length: 15 amino acids. Germline V CDR1 and CDR2: SGHAT, FQNNGV. Here the CDR3 DNA reads TGTGCCAGCGGCAACCGTCGGGCTAACACCGGGGAGCTGTTTTTT. Amino acid sequence: CASGNRRANTGELFF.

This clone was counted once. V usage is TRBV6-5 and J usage is TRBJ2-7; TRBD1 might be the D (6 bases). CDR3 size: 14 residues. From germline, CDR1 is MNHEY and CDR2 SVGAGI. V dropped 0 bases and J dropped 4 bases, with 10 bases sitting between them. In nucleotides, the CDR3 is TGTGCCAGCAGTTACTCGCCACAGGGATACGAGCAGTACTTC. It is translated as CASSYSPQGYEQYF.

V usage is TRBV7-2 and J usage is TRBJ2-7, with TRBD1 identical over 12 bases. J lost 5 bases, V lost 5 bases, and 7 bases had no gene match. CDR3 size: 15 residues. The germline V gene has CDR1 SGHTA and CDR2 FQGNSA. The CDR3 region is CASSPTGTGGHEQYF. CDR3 bases: TGTGCCAGCAGCCCGACCGGGACAGGGGGCCACGAGCAGTACTTC.

The rearrangement joins TRBV18 to TRBJ2-4; D not resolved. CDR1 is KGHSH, CDR2 LQKENI, per germline. The length of the CDR3 is 13 residues. Trimming pared 0 bases from V and 10 bases from J, leaving 10 bases between. The CDR3 protein is CASSPPVLGIQYF. The CDR3 DNA sequence: TGTGCCAGCTCACCACCGGTCTTGGGGATTCAGTACTTC.

This CDR3 is CASSTQGARDTQYF. Written as DNA, the CDR3 is TGTGCCAGCAGCACGCAGGGGGCAAGGGATACGCAGTATTTT. V and J are TRBV11-1 and TRBJ2-3, with 8 bases aligning to TRBD1. The germline V gene encodes CDR1 SGHAT and CDR2 FQDESV (reference sequence). Unmatched junction bases numbered 7, after V lost 5 bases and J lost 6 bases. The CDR3 is made up of 14 amino acids.

J is TRBJ2-3 and V is TRBV2, with 13 bases aligning to TRBD2. V shed 6 bases, J shed 6 bases, and the junction held 6 bases outside the gene matches. CDR3 length: 15 residues. In germline, CDR1 is SNHLY, CDR2 FYNNEI. CDR3 DNA: TGTGCCAGCAGGTCCACGACTAGCGGGAGGGATACGCAGTATTTT. It translates to CASRSTTSGRDTQYF.

The chain carries TRBV5-6 and TRBJ2-1; D gene ambiguous. V was trimmed by 0 bases and J by 8 bases, leaving 9 bases between them. This CDR3 has 13 amino acids. Germline V gene data show CDR1 as SGHDT and CDR2 as YYEEEE. The CDR3 DNA is TGTGCCAGCAGCTTGGAAGTGTCCGATGAGCAGTTCTTC. It translates to CASSLEVSDEQFF.